Below are 25 T cell receptor beta chains sequenced from a single sample in a study of Tregs in tolerant kidney transplant recipients. Data came from immunoSEQ multiplex PCR; TCRdb stores just in-frame clones and leaves some out. This sample has 1,300 to 1,500 clones, with about 87% found just once. Their antigen targets remain unknown. Source material: CD4+ T cells from blood cultured with allogeneic cells. The receptor set was obtained from a human donor in good health.

The rearrangement links TRBV30 to TRBJ2-7, with a tentative D call TRBD2 (5 bases). V shed 4 bases and J shed 4 bases, with 14 bases lying between them. The CDR3 consists of 13 residues. The germline gives CDR1 GTSNPN, CDR2 SVGIG (reference sequence). The CDR3 DNA reads TGTGCCTGGAAGAGGGTCCTTGGGTACGAGCAGTACTTC. Amino acids: CAWKRVLGYEQYF.

The chain recombines TRBV30 with TRBJ2-2, with unresolved D. Per germline, CDR1 GTSNPN and CDR2 SVGIG (reference sequence). There are 13 residues in the CDR3. The V gene lost 1 base and the J gene lost 3 bases, with 6 bases spanning the gap. The CDR3 region is CAWSEHDTGELFF. For the CDR3, the DNA is TGTGCCTGGAGTGAGCATGACACCGGGGAGCTGTTTTTT.

This chain links TRBV5-1 with TRBJ2-5; perhaps TRBD2 as D (5 bases). In germline, CDR1 is SGHRS, CDR2 YFSETQ. CDR3 length equals 13 residues. V was trimmed by 2 bases and J by 5 bases, leaving 10 bases between them. The CDR3: CASSFGEGETQYF. The CDR3 DNA sequence: TGCGCCAGCAGCTTCGGAGAGGGCGAGACCCAGTACTTC.

This chain connects TRBV5-1 to TRBJ1-2; 7 nucleotides match TRBD1. The CDR3 loop spans 14 amino acids. V lost 4 bases to trimming and J lost 1 base; unmatched junction nucleotides: 4. Germline CDR1 SGHRS, CDR2 YFSETQ. CDR3 region: CASSRDRSNYGYTF. CDR3 coding DNA: TGCGCCAGCAGCAGGGACAGAAGTAACTATGGCTACACCTTC.

The CDR3 DNA reads as TGTGCCAGCAGCTTGAGCGGGAAGCTATCCGGAGATACGCAGTATTTT. It translates to CASSLSGKLSGDTQYF. This chain connects TRBV7-9 to TRBJ2-3, with 7 bases that match TRBD2. Unmatched junction bases numbered 11, after V lost 3 bases and J lost 5 bases. The CDR3 has 16 amino acids. Germline V lookup: CDR1 SEHNR, CDR2 FQNEAQ (reference sequence).

The chain couples TRBV6-5 to TRBJ1-5; no definite D call. Germline values: CDR1 MNHEY, CDR2 SVGAGI. With 0 bases removed from V and 0 bases from J, the gap between germline ends came to 6 bases. This CDR3 spans 15 amino acids. As DNA, the CDR3 is TGTGCCAGCAGTTACTCGATAGATAGCAATCAGCCCCAGCATTTT. This encodes CASSYSIDSNQPQHF.

CDR3 in amino acids: CASSLEGQVTDTQYF. The CDR3 DNA sequence: TGCGCCAGCAGCTTGGAAGGACAAGTCACAGATACGCAGTATTTT. The chain is built from TRBV5-1 and TRBJ2-3; possibly TRBD1 for D (5 bases). In germline, CDR1 is SGHRS, CDR2 YFSETQ. V lost 0 bases and J 2 bases, leaving 10 bases between the germline ends. The CDR3 loop spans 15 amino acids.

This clone came up a few times. V is TRBV10-3 and J is TRBJ2-2; D is unresolved. Germline CDR1 is ENHRY and CDR2 is SYGVKD. This CDR3 spans 13 amino acids. V was clipped by 0 bases and J by 6 bases, with 5 bases between them. CDR3 coding DNA: TGTGCCATCAGTGAGTCGTGGGCCGGGGAGCTGTTTTTT. Its protein product is CAISESWAGELFF.

The CDR3 DNA reads TGTGCCAGCTCACCACAGGGAGATACGCAGTATTTT. Translating it yields CASSPQGDTQYF. V usage is TRBV18 and J usage is TRBJ2-3; no firm D call. V was pared by 1 base and J by 5 bases, with 4 bases between. The CDR3 runs 12 residues. The germline V gene encodes CDR1 KGHSH and CDR2 LQKENI.

The chain is built from TRBV6-1 and TRBJ1-5; D unresolved. CDR3 length: 15 amino acids. Germline values: CDR1 MNHNS, CDR2 SASEGT. V shed 4 bases and J shed 1 base, with 11 bases lying between them. CDR3 region: CASSGGRFSNQPQHF. The CDR3 coding sequence is TGTGCCAGCAGTGGTGGGAGGTTCAGCAATCAGCCCCAGCATTTT.

With respect to this clone: Germline is not matched at one junction end, which may reflect a read error. The CDR3 sequence: CASSLTSQRGGRSYNEQFF. The CDR3 DNA follows: TGTGCTAGCAGCTTAACATCCCAGCGGGGGGGTCGATCCTACAATGAGCAGTTCTTC. The chain employs TRBV7-7 and TRBJ2-1; 10 nucleotides agree with TRBD2. CDR3 length: 19 amino acids. Germline V gene sequence: CDR1 SSHAT, CDR2 FNYEAQ (reference sequence).

The chain uses TRBV9 and TRBJ2-3; the match to TRBD1 covers 8 bases. CDR1 and CDR2 from the germline V gene are SGDLS and YYNGEE. The junction had 3 bases not matched to a gene; V was cut back by 3 bases and J by 3 bases. The CDR3 contains 14 residues. The DNA for the CDR3 is TGTGCCAGCAGCGCCCGACAGGGGACAGATACGCAGTATTTT. Translating gives CASSARQGTDTQYF.

V is TRBV18 and J is TRBJ1-5, with 9 nucleotides matching TRBD1. Losses at the gene ends were 3 bases for V and 1 base for J; bases not matched to a gene: 13. Germline V gene data show CDR1 as KGHSH and CDR2 as LQKENI. This CDR3 comprises 19 residues. In nucleotides, the CDR3 is TGTGCCAGCTCACCGACTAAGGGACAGGGAGGCCCCAGCAATCAGCCCCAGCATTTT. Protein product: CASSPTKGQGGPSNQPQHF.

The chain's CDR3 is CSVFDTGRREKLFF. CDR3 in DNA: TGCAGCGTTTTCGATACAGGGAGGAGGGAAAAACTGTTTTTT. The chain links TRBV29-1 to TRBJ1-4; a weak D match, TRBD1 (6 bases). Deletions cut 5 bases from V and 8 bases from J, with 18 bases between. The CDR3 length is 14 residues. The germline V gene has CDR1 SQVTM and CDR2 ANQGSEA.

The chain carries TRBV14 and TRBJ1-4; weak D call: TRBD1 (5 bases). V was cut by 6 bases and J by 5 bases, with 16 bases left in between. The CDR3 has 15 amino acids. Germline CDR1 is SGHDN and CDR2 is FVKESK. The CDR3 bases are TGTGCCAGCAGTCCAACGGGACGGAAAAATGAAAAACTGTTTTTT. Protein sequence: CASSPTGRKNEKLFF.

The chain recombines TRBV7-2 with TRBJ1-5; D gene ambiguous. CDR3 size: 14 residues. V was clipped by 1 base and J by 3 bases, with 7 bases between them. Germline values: CDR1 SGHTA, CDR2 FQGNSA. CDR3 sequence (DNA): TGTGCCAGCAGCTTAGATAGGACCAATCAGCCCCAGCATTTT. Translating it yields CASSLDRTNQPQHF.

The chain has TRBV6-1 and TRBJ1-5; TRBD1 matches at 7 bases. Germline V gene data show CDR1 as MNHNS and CDR2 as SASEGT. V lost 9 bases to trimming and J lost 4 bases; unmatched junction nucleotides: 9. The CDR3 loop spans 14 amino acids. The CDR3 DNA is TGTGCCAGTAAAATGGACAGGACGAATCAGCCCCAGCATTTT. Protein product: CASKMDRTNQPQHF.

The sample holds a few counts of this clone. The chain joins TRBV7-6 to TRBJ1-6, with D possibly TRBD1 on 6 matching bases. The CDR3 is 13 amino acids. Germline loops: CDR1 SGHVS, CDR2 FNYEAQ. Between the trimmed V and J ends, which lost 3 bases and 10 bases, there was a span of 10 bases. This chain's CDR3 is CASSLGTLSPLHF. The CDR3 nucleotides are TGTGCCAGCAGCTTGGGGACATTGTCACCCCTCCACTTT.

The chain couples TRBV30 to TRBJ2-7, with 8 bases that match TRBD1. Germline V gene lookup returns CDR1 GTSNPN and CDR2 SVGIG (reference sequence). The trim removed 5 bases at V and 4 bases at J, leaving 7 bases unmatched. This CDR3 is 13 amino acids long. DNA of the CDR3: TGTGCCTGGGCCTGGACAGGGTTGTACGAGCAGTACTTC. This sequence encodes CAWAWTGLYEQYF.

The chain uses TRBV15 and TRBJ1-5, with D possibly matching TRBD1 (5 bases). The CDR3 has 16 residues. CDR1 is LNHNV and CDR2 is YYDKDF in the germline V gene (reference sequence). Deletions cut 0 bases from V and 6 bases from J, with 15 bases between. The CDR3 DNA follows: TGTGCCACCAGCAGAGATCGTAGGGGCGGAAGTCAGCCCCAGCATTTT. Its protein product is CATSRDRRGGSQPQHF.

J is TRBJ1-1 and V is TRBV9, with D possibly being TRBD1 (5 bases). CDR1 SGDLS and CDR2 YYNGEE come from the germline V gene. The CDR3 is 16 amino acids. Trimming took 0 bases from V and 0 from J, leaving 12 bases between them. CDR3: CASSVEGHLMNTEAFF. The DNA for the CDR3 is TGTGCCAGCAGCGTAGAAGGACACCTAATGAACACTGAAGCTTTCTTT.

This clone was counted between two and nine times. The DNA of the CDR3 is TGCGCCAGCAGTCAGGATCAGAGCACTGAAGCTTTCTTT. This translates into CASSQDQSTEAFF. The genes are TRBV10-1 and TRBJ1-1; the D is unclear. Germline CDR1 reads WNHNN; CDR2 reads SYGVQD (reference sequence). The CDR3 is 13 amino acids. The germline V and J ends were trimmed by 5 bases and 4 bases, with 11 bases remaining between them.

The chain joins TRBV7-2 to TRBJ2-7, with D perhaps assigned TRBD1 or TRBD2 (5 bases each). Trimming shortened V by 0 bases and J by 2 bases, and 17 bases separated the two germline ends. Germline V lookup: CDR1 SGHTA, CDR2 FQGNSA. The length of the CDR3 is 17 residues. The chain's CDR3 is CASSLAPTWGLTYEQYF. Written as DNA, the CDR3 is TGTGCCAGCAGCTTAGCGCCCACCTGGGGGTTAACCTACGAGCAGTACTTC.

The chain links TRBV5-5 to TRBJ2-7; 13 bases are a match to TRBD2. CDR3 length: 16 residues. The V gene's germline CDR1 is SGHKS and CDR2 YYEKEE (reference sequence). The V and J ends lost 4 bases and 1 base, in that order; junction bases with no gene match: 5. CDR3 in DNA: TGTGCCAGCAGCCGTGCACTAGCGGGGGGGTCCTACGAGCAGTACTTC. It codes for CASSRALAGGSYEQYF. Filled out from reference TRBV5-5 and TRBJ2-7, the complete variable domain reads DAGVTQSPTHLIKTRGQQVTLRCSPISGHKSVSWYQQVLGQGPQFIFQYYEKEERGRGNFPDRFSARQFPNYSSELNVNALLLGDSALYLCASSRALAGGSYEQYFGPGTRLTVT.

V gene TRBV13 combines with J gene TRBJ2-1; D is possibly TRBD1 (6 bases). The CDR3 runs 16 residues. CDR1 PRHDT and CDR2 FYEKMQ come from the germline V gene (reference sequence). Trimming removed 4 bases from V and 5 bases from J, with 18 bases in between. The CDR3 DNA follows: TGTGCCAGCAGCTCGGACGGACAGAGGCTAAACAATGAGCAGTTCTTC. It is translated as CASSSDGQRLNNEQFF. Full variable domain (outside the CDR3, taken from reference TRBV13 and TRBJ2-1): AAGVIQSPRHLIKEKRETATLKCYPIPRHDTVYWYQQGPGQDPQFLISFYEKMQSDKGSIPDRFSAQQFSDYHSELNMSSLELGDSALYFCASSSDGQRLNNEQFFGPGTRLTVL.